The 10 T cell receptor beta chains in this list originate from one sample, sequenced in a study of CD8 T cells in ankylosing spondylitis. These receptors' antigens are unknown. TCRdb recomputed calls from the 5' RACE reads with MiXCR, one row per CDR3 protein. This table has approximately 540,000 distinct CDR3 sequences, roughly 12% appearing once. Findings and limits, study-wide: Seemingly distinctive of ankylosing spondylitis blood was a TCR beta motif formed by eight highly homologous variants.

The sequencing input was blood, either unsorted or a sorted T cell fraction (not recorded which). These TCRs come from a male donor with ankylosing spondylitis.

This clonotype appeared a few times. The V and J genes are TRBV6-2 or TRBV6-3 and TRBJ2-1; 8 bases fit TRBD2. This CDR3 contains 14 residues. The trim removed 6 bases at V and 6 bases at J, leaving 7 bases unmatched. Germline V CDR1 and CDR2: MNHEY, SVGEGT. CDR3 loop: CASSLLSGSNEQFF. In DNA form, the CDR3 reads TGTGCCAGCAGCCTACTCAGCGGGAGCAATGAGCAGTTCTTC.

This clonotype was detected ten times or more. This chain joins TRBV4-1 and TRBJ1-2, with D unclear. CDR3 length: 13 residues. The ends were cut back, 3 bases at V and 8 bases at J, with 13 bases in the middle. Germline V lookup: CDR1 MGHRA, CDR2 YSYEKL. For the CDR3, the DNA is TGCGCCAGCAGCCAGGGCTCCGCCCGGGGCTACACCTTC. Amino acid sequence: CASSQGSARGYTF.

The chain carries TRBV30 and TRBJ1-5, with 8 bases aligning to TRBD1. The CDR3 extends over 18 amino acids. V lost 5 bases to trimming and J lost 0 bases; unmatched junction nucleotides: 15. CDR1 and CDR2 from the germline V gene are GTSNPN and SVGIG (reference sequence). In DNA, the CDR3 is TGTGCCTGGGTACCTGGGACAGGAGACAAGGATAGCAATCAGCCCCAGCATTTT. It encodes CAWVPGTGDKDSNQPQHF.

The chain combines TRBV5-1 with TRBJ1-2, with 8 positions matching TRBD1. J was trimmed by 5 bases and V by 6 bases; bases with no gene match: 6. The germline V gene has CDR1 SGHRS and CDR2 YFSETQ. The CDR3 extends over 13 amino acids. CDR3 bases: TGCGCCAGCACCCAGACAGGGGCATATGGCTACACCTTC. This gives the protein CASTQTGAYGYTF.

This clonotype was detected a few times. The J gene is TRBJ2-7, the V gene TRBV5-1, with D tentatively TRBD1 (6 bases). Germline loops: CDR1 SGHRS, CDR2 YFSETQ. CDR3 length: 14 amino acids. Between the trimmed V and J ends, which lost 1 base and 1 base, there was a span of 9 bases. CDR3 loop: CASSLLTGSYEQYV. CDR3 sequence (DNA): TGCGCCAGCAGCTTGCTTACAGGGTCCTACGAGCAGTACGTC.

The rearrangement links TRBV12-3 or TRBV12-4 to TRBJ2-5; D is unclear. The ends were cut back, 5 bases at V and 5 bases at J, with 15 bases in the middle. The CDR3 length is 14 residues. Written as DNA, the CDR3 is TGTGCCAGCAGTAAAATCCTCTCTCCGGAGACCCAGTACTTC. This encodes CASSKILSPETQYF.

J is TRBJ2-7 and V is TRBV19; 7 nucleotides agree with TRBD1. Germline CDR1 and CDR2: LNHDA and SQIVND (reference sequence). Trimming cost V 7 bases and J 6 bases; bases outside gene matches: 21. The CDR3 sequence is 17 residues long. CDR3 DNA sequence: TGTGCCAGTACCTTATCCGGGACAGCAAGGAGTGGGTGCGAGCAGTACGTC. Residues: CASTLSGTARSGCEQYV.

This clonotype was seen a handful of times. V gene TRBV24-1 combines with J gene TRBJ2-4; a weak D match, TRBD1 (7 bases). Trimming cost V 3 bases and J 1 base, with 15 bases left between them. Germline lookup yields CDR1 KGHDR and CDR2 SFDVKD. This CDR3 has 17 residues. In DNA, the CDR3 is TGTGCCACCAGTGATACGCAGGAGGGGGCGGCCAAAAACATTCAGTACTTC. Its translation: CATSDTQEGAAKNIQYF.

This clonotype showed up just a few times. CDR3: CASSASTGRREQYF. The CDR3 region has the DNA TGTGCCAGCAGCGCCTCGACAGGGCGACGGGAGCAGTACTTC. The rearrangement uses TRBV7-9 and TRBJ2-7, with 7 bases identical to TRBD1. Germline loops: CDR1 SEHNR, CDR2 FQNEAQ (reference sequence). V shed 5 bases and J 7 bases; nucleotides not matched to a gene: 11. CDR3 length equals 14 residues.

The CDR3 nucleotides are TGCAGTGCAGACCTGGCCGGGGGCTCCTACAATGAGCAGTTCTTC. It specifies CSADLAGGSYNEQFF. The rearrangement uses TRBV20-1 and TRBJ2-1; maybe TRBD2 (6 bases). Looked up from germline, CDR1 is DFQATT and CDR2 is SNEGSKA (reference sequence). CDR3 length equals 15 residues. V dropped 6 bases and J dropped 0 bases, with 15 bases sitting between them.